This entry lists 20 T cell receptor beta chains sequenced from one sample in a study of blood T cell repertoires in COVID-19. The table came from immunoSEQ multiplex PCR; TCRdb's copy has only in-frame clones and leaves some out. Of around 160,000 clones in the sample, 85% to 90% were seen once. The sample consisted of peripheral blood. The receptor set was obtained from a man younger than 30 with COVID-19, enrolled during active disease.

This sequence joins TRBV5-6 and TRBJ1-5, with 7 bases matching TRBD1. CDR1 is SGHDT, CDR2 YYEEEE, per germline. The CDR3 extends over 14 amino acids. V was clipped by 2 bases and J by 11 bases; unmatched bases: 10. In DNA form, the CDR3 reads TGTGCCAGCAGCTTCGGGACAGCATCAATCTCCCAGCATTTT. Protein sequence: CASSFGTASISQHF. Using reference TRBV5-6 and TRBJ1-5 for the parts outside the CDR3, the full variable domain is DAGVTQSPTHLIKTRGQQVTLRCSPKSGHDTVSWYQQALGQGPQFIFQYYEEEERQRGNFPDRFSGHQFPNYSSELNVNALLLGDSALYLCASSFGTASISQHFGDGTRLSIL.

CDR3 region: CASSTGQGYEGTEAFF. The CDR3 bases are TGTGCCAGCAGCACCGGACAGGGGTACGAAGGGACTGAAGCTTTCTTT. This chain connects TRBV5-5 to TRBJ1-1, with TRBD1 matching over 9 bases. Germline V gene sequence: CDR1 SGHKS, CDR2 YYEKEE (reference sequence). The CDR3 has 16 residues. With 4 bases clipped from V and 5 bases from J, the junction kept 12 bases outside the gene matches.

The genes are TRBV6-5 and TRBJ2-1, with 9 bases fitting TRBD2. V was clipped by 0 bases and J by 6 bases; unmatched bases: 0. CDR3 length equals 14 residues. The germline V gene encodes CDR1 MNHEY and CDR2 SVGAGI. The DNA of the CDR3 is TGTGCCAGCAGTTACTCGACTAGCGGCAATGAGCAGTTCTTC. Translation gives CASSYSTSGNEQFF.

The chain uses TRBV9 and TRBJ2-5; the match to TRBD2 covers 9 bases. The CDR3 length is 15 residues. Unmatched junction bases numbered 8, after V lost 4 bases and J lost 4 bases. Germline assignment: CDR1 SGDLS and CDR2 YYNGEE. This chain's CDR3 is CASSPSGTASETQYF. CDR3 coding DNA: TGTGCCAGCAGCCCTAGCGGGACGGCTTCAGAGACCCAGTACTTC.

The genes are TRBV18 and TRBJ2-7, with D possibly TRBD2 on 6 matching bases. Between the trimmed V and J ends, which lost 5 bases and 0 bases, there was a span of 11 bases. The CDR3 has 14 amino acids. The germline V gene encodes CDR1 KGHSH and CDR2 LQKENI. CDR3 protein: CASSSRGSSYEQYF. CDR3 DNA: TGTGCCAGCTCATCGCGGGGAAGCTCCTACGAGCAGTACTTC.

V gene TRBV4-1 combines with J gene TRBJ2-6; D might be TRBD2 (5 bases). CDR1 and CDR2 (germline): MGHRA, YSYEKL. Trimming took 0 bases from V and 0 from J, leaving 18 bases between them. The CDR3 runs 20 residues. The CDR3 here is CASSQDGLARTSSGANVLTF. The CDR3 bases are TGCGCCAGCAGCCAAGACGGACTGGCTAGGACCTCCTCTGGGGCCAACGTCCTGACTTTC.

V and J are TRBV5-1 and TRBJ1-6; tentative D call: TRBD1 (6 bases). V was pared by 1 base and J by 11 bases, with 10 bases between. The CDR3 runs 13 residues. Germline CDR1 and CDR2: SGHRS and YFSETQ. The CDR3 region is CASSLTGRAPLHF. As DNA, the CDR3 is TGCGCCAGCAGCTTGACAGGGAGAGCACCCCTCCACTTT.

The V gene is TRBV28, the J gene TRBJ2-7; 7 bases line up with TRBD1. V gave up 8 bases and J gave up 7 bases; unmatched junction bases: 11. Germline CDR1 is MDHEN and CDR2 is SYDVKM. CDR3 size: 13 residues. In DNA form, the CDR3 reads TGTGCCAGCGGGACAGTGGGTTTAGGGGAGCAGTACTTC. Amino acid sequence: CASGTVGLGEQYF.

The chain carries TRBV30 and TRBJ2-2; D is perhaps TRBD2 (7 bases). The CDR3 sequence is 14 residues long. CDR1 GTSNPN and CDR2 SVGIG come from the germline V gene (reference sequence). Trimming cost V 4 bases and J 4 bases, with 13 bases left between them. The CDR3 reads CAWNRGGITGELFF. The CDR3 DNA reads as TGTGCCTGGAATAGGGGGGGGATCACCGGGGAGCTGTTTTTT.

The chain is built from TRBV7-2 and TRBJ2-7; D is ambiguous. The length of the CDR3 is 14 residues. Germline CDR1 reads SGHTA; CDR2 reads FQGNSA. V was trimmed by 1 base and J by 5 bases, leaving 12 bases between them. CDR3 sequence (DNA): TGTGCCAGCAGCTTAGTGGCAGGTTACCACGAGCAGTACTTC. Translated, it gives CASSLVAGYHEQYF.

V gene TRBV6-1 combines with J gene TRBJ2-1; D call uncertain. The CDR3 spans 14 residues. With 1 base removed from V and 2 bases from J, the gap between germline ends came to 6 bases. Germline V gene data show CDR1 as MNHNS and CDR2 as SASEGT. CDR3 in DNA: TGTGCCAGCAGTGAAGACGGTGCCTACAATGAGCAGTTCTTC. Its translation is CASSEDGAYNEQFF.

CDR3 region: CSVRRDTSNYGYTF. CDR3 DNA: TGCAGCGTGCGCCGGGACACCTCTAACTATGGCTACACCTTC. This chain connects TRBV29-1 to TRBJ1-2; D might be TRBD1 (6 bases). Per the germline V gene, CDR1 is SQVTM and CDR2 is ANQGSEA. The CDR3 totals 14 residues. V dropped 6 bases and J dropped 0 bases, with 14 bases sitting between them.

This clone has just one count. The chain is built from TRBV29-1 and TRBJ1-1; 7 bases fit TRBD1. The J segment lost 1 base and the V segment lost 5 bases, leaving 4 bases of the junction unmatched. The CDR3 consists of 13 residues. Germline values: CDR1 SQVTM, CDR2 ANQGSEA. CDR3 residues: CSVTGERNTEAFF. The CDR3 nucleotides are TGCAGCGTTACAGGGGAGCGGAACACTGAAGCTTTCTTT.

About this clone itself: One junction end disagrees with the germline gene, perhaps due to a read error. V usage is TRBV7-9 and J usage is TRBJ1-4, with 9 positions matching TRBD1. Germline values: CDR1 SEHNR, CDR2 FQNEAQ (reference sequence). The CDR3 extends over 15 amino acids. CDR3 residues: CASSKDRTGVEKLLF. The CDR3, as DNA: TGTGCCAGCAGCAAAGATCGGACAGGGGTGGAAAAACTGCTTTTT. The entire variable domain, with the rest obtained from reference TRBV7-9 and TRBJ1-4, is as follows: DTGVSQNPRHKITKRGQNVTFRCDPISEHNRLYWYRQTLGQGPEFLTYFQNEAQLEKSRLLSDRFSAERPKGSFSTLEIQRTEQGDSAMYLCASSKDRTGVEKLLFGSGTQLSVL.

The chain recombines TRBV30 with TRBJ2-5; 9 bases fit TRBD2. CDR1 GTSNPN and CDR2 SVGIG come from the germline V gene (reference sequence). The CDR3 spans 18 residues. The trim removed 0 bases at V and 5 bases at J, leaving 16 bases unmatched. In DNA, the CDR3 is TGTGCCTGGAGTGTATCGGCTTTGGGGGGACTAGCAGGGGAGACCCAGTACTTC. It translates to CAWSVSALGGLAGETQYF.

With respect to this clone: Other DNA sequences in this sample translate to the same CDR3. This chain links TRBV7-2 with TRBJ2-5; possible D gene TRBD2, 6 bases. The V gene lost 5 bases and the J gene lost 4 bases, with 11 bases spanning the gap. The germline V gene encodes CDR1 SGHTA and CDR2 FQGNSA. The CDR3 has 13 residues. CDR3 protein: CASSPPGGETQYF. The CDR3 nucleotides are TGTGCCAGCAGCCCCCCCGGGGGAGAGACCCAGTACTTC.

The chain has TRBV11-2 and TRBJ1-5, with TRBD1 identical over 9 bases. The CDR3 covers 16 residues. Trimming removed 3 bases from V and 2 bases from J; junction bases left unmatched: 5. The V gene's germline CDR1 is SGHAT and CDR2 FQNNGV. The CDR3 DNA sequence: TGTGCCAGCAGCTTGGGGACAGGGTCGGGCAATCAGCCCCAGCATTTT. Translating gives CASSLGTGSGNQPQHF.

This chain links TRBV5-6 with TRBJ1-6; no clear D gene. The CDR3 consists of 17 residues. Germline V gene lookup returns CDR1 SGHDT and CDR2 YYEEEE. The V gene lost 0 bases and the J gene lost 0 bases, with 10 bases spanning the gap. Here the CDR3 reads CASSLAVGSSYNSPLHF. As DNA, the CDR3 is TGTGCCAGCAGCTTGGCCGTGGGGAGCTCCTATAATTCACCCCTCCACTTT. Supplemented by reference TRBV5-6 and TRBJ1-6, the full variable domain reads DAGVTQSPTHLIKTRGQQVTLRCSPKSGHDTVSWYQQALGQGPQFIFQYYEEEERQRGNFPDRFSGHQFPNYSSELNVNALLLGDSALYLCASSLAVGSSYNSPLHFGNGTRLTVT.

V is TRBV3-1 (or the pseudogene TRBV3-2) and J is TRBJ2-7; TRBD2 matches 10 bases. J lost 2 bases, V lost 3 bases, and 4 bases had no gene match. Looked up from germline, CDR1 is LGHDT and CDR2 is YNNKEL (reference sequence). The CDR3 is 15 amino acids. The CDR3 nucleotides read TGTGCCAGCAGCCAGATCGGACTAGCGGCCTACGAGCAGTACTTC. Translating it yields CASSQIGLAAYEQYF.

The chain has TRBV5-8 and TRBJ2-7; D remains ambiguous. CDR1 and CDR2 from the germline V gene are SGHTS and YDEGEE. This CDR3 has 14 residues. With 4 bases removed from V and 2 bases from J, the gap between germline ends came to 13 bases. In nucleotides, the CDR3 is TGTGCCAGCAGCCGGAGAATGTTAGCCTACGAGCAGTACTTC. Protein sequence: CASSRRMLAYEQYF.